A single sample is the source of the 27 T cell receptor beta chains below, sequenced in a study of beta chain features in type 1 diabetes. Isolated RNA was reverse transcribed in full, so expressed TCRB transcripts were sequenced. Some clones are missing from TCRdb's copy, which holds only in-frame ones; the method was immunoSEQ multiplex PCR. In the table there are about 160,000 clones, around 8.6% of which are singletons. Their cognate antigens are unknown. The study's findings and limits: Shorter TCRB CDR3s, moderately but significantly so, were found in Type 1 diabetes patients in all four CD4+ subsets.

Source material: central memory CD4+ T cells from blood. The receptors stem from a woman aged 18-29 years with type 1 diabetes.

This clone was found a few times. V usage is TRBV5-4 and J usage is TRBJ2-3; tentative D call: TRBD2 (5 bases). Trimming stripped 5 bases from V and 0 bases from J, with 10 bases between. The CDR3 is made up of 14 amino acids. CDR1 is SGHNT and CDR2 is YYREEE in the germline V gene (reference sequence). The CDR3 here is CASRQDSSTDTQYF. The DNA of the CDR3 is TGTGCCAGCAGGCAGGACTCTAGCACAGATACGCAGTATTTT.

The genes are TRBV2 and TRBJ1-5, with D perhaps TRBD1 (5 bases). V lost 6 bases to trimming and J lost 8 bases, with 20 bases between them. Germline CDR1 reads SNHLY; CDR2 reads FYNNEI. This CDR3 spans 15 amino acids. The CDR3 spells CASRVVGAGSEPQHF. The CDR3 region has the DNA TGTGCCAGCAGGGTCGTAGGGGCCGGGTCGGAGCCCCAGCATTTT.

This clone appeared a few times. This sequence joins TRBV7-8 and TRBJ2-5; D not certain. The CDR3 extends over 13 amino acids. Germline V gives CDR1 SGHVS, CDR2 FQNEAQ. Trimming took off 1 base at V and 2 bases at J, with 5 bases between the two ends. For the CDR3, the DNA is TGTGCCAGCAGCTTAGGCAGGCAAGAGACCCAGTACTTC. Residues: CASSLGRQETQYF.

The chain links TRBV28 to TRBJ2-3, with 11 nucleotides matching TRBD2. The CDR3 loop spans 15 amino acids. The germline V gene encodes CDR1 MDHEN and CDR2 SYDVKM. V was clipped by 5 bases and J by 3 bases; unmatched bases: 4. CDR3 DNA sequence: TGTGCCAGCAGTACTAGCGGGAGAGAGACAGATACGCAGTATTTT. Protein sequence: CASSTSGRETDTQYF.

This clone was observed a handful of times. This sequence joins TRBV6-1 and TRBJ2-7; 8 nucleotides match TRBD1. V gave up 8 bases and J gave up 4 bases; unmatched junction bases: 7. Germline V gene data show CDR1 as MNHNS and CDR2 as SASEGT. This CDR3 comprises 13 residues. The CDR3 region has the DNA TGTGCCAGCCTGACAGGGGACCGATACGAGCAGTACTTC. This sequence encodes CASLTGDRYEQYF.

This clone was detected a few times. This chain uses TRBV6-5 with TRBJ2-7, with TRBD1 matching 9 bases. This CDR3 is 15 amino acids long. Germline lookup yields CDR1 MNHEY and CDR2 SVGAGI. V dropped 5 bases and J dropped 4; count of bases not matched to a gene: 9. The CDR3 spells CASSKTGGALYEQYF. CDR3 bases: TGTGCCAGCAGTAAAACAGGGGGCGCTTTGTACGAGCAGTACTTC.

This chain uses TRBV5-4 with TRBJ1-2; 7 positions agree with TRBD1. The CDR3 spans 16 residues. Germline lookup yields CDR1 SGHNT and CDR2 YYREEE (reference sequence). Trimming took 0 bases from V and 8 from J; bases not matched to a gene: 13. The CDR3 loop reads CASSLDGSQGFRGYTF. CDR3 sequence (DNA): TGTGCCAGCAGCTTGGATGGCTCACAGGGGTTTAGAGGCTACACCTTC.

This clone occurred a few times. The chain has TRBV2 and TRBJ2-3; 7 bases line up with TRBD2. The CDR3 runs 14 residues. Germline V gene data show CDR1 as SNHLY and CDR2 as FYNNEI. The trim removed 6 bases at V and 6 bases at J, leaving 9 bases unmatched. CDR3 nucleotides: TGTGCCAGCAGGGAGCTAGCGGACGGGGATACGCAGTATTTT. This codes for CASRELADGDTQYF. The whole variable domain, remainder taken from reference TRBV2 and TRBJ2-3, is EPEVTQTPSHQVTQMGQEVILRCVPISNHLYFYWYRQILGQKVEFLVSFYNNEISEKSEIFDDQFSVERPDGSNFTLKIRSTKLEDSAMYFCASRELADGDTQYFGPGTRLTVL.

The sample holds a few counts of this clone. The chain uses TRBV6-6 and TRBJ1-2; a possible D gene is TRBD1 (5 bases). The V end lost 7 bases, the J end lost 5 bases, and 20 bases lay between the germline ends. The CDR3 is 15 amino acids. CDR1 is MNHNY and CDR2 is SVGAGI in the germline V gene (reference sequence). The CDR3 region has the DNA TGTGCCAGCACCAACACGGGGGTCCTGGGGTATGGCTACACCTTC. This encodes CASTNTGVLGYGYTF.

This chain connects TRBV5-6 to TRBJ1-4; 7 bases align to TRBD1. Germline loops: CDR1 SGHDT, CDR2 YYEEEE. J gave up 6 bases and V 4 bases, and 9 bases lay outside the gene matches. The CDR3 sequence is 15 residues long. The CDR3 region is CASSAIDRDDEKLFF. CDR3 bases: TGTGCCAGCAGCGCGATAGACAGGGATGATGAAAAACTGTTTTTT.

The rearrangement links TRBV7-2 to TRBJ2-3; 11 bases line up with TRBD2. The length of the CDR3 is 19 residues. The trim removed 4 bases at V and 2 bases at J, leaving 14 bases unmatched. Germline loops: CDR1 SGHTA, CDR2 FQGNSA. The CDR3 bases are TGTGCCAGCAGCTCTCCGACGGTAGCGGGGGGGAAATACACAGATACGCAGTATTTT. It specifies CASSSPTVAGGKYTDTQYF.

Only a few counts were recorded for this clone. The rearrangement joins TRBV5-1 to TRBJ1-1, with D unresolved. Per the germline V gene, CDR1 is SGHRS and CDR2 is YFSETQ. The V end lost 4 bases, the J end lost 4 bases, and 14 bases lay between the germline ends. The CDR3 has 14 amino acids. The CDR3 coding sequence is TGCGCCAGCAGCGTCGTTCAGGCGGGCACTGAAGCTTTCTTT. Translating it yields CASSVVQAGTEAFF.

This chain connects TRBV30 to TRBJ2-7, with 9 nucleotides matching TRBD1. V lost 3 bases and J lost 3; bases outside the gene matches: 12. Per germline, CDR1 GTSNPN and CDR2 SVGIG (reference sequence). CDR3 length: 16 amino acids. This chain's CDR3 is CAWSPSRTGAIYEQYF. The CDR3, as DNA: TGTGCCTGGAGCCCCTCCCGGACAGGGGCGATCTACGAGCAGTACTTC.

This chain connects TRBV28 to TRBJ2-7; 7 nucleotides agree with TRBD2. V gave up 6 bases and J gave up 2 bases; unmatched junction bases: 4. Looked up from germline, CDR1 is MDHEN and CDR2 is SYDVKM. The CDR3 extends over 13 amino acids. Written as DNA, the CDR3 is TGTGCCAGCAGCGGGACTACTACCTACGAGCAGTACTTC. Translated, it gives CASSGTTTYEQYF. Combining the CDR3 with reference TRBV28 and TRBJ2-7 gives the whole variable domain DVKVTQSSRYLVKRTGEKVFLECVQDMDHENMFWYRQDPGLGLRLIYFSYDVKMKEKGDIPEGYSVSREKKERFSLILESASTNQTSMYLCASSGTTTYEQYFGPGTRLTVT.

The chain combines TRBV4-2 with TRBJ2-2; no firm D call. CDR1 is LGHNA and CDR2 is YNFKEQ in the germline V gene. V lost 0 bases and J lost 4, with 12 bases in between. This CDR3 is built from 16 residues. CDR3 loop: CASSQDRVRLTGELFF. As DNA, the CDR3 is TGTGCCAGCAGCCAAGATCGGGTTCGACTCACCGGGGAGCTGTTTTTT.

This clone was seen more than once but under ten times. The identical CDR3 is also encoded by other nucleotide sequences in the sample. This rearrangement joins TRBV4-1 to TRBJ2-7, with 7 bases lining up with TRBD1. The germline V gene has CDR1 MGHRA and CDR2 YSYEKL. The CDR3 has 14 amino acids. The trim removed 3 bases at V and 2 bases at J, leaving 4 bases unmatched. The CDR3 DNA is TGCGCCAGCAGCCAGAACAGGGGACCCTACGAGCAGTACTTC. It codes for CASSQNRGPYEQYF.

In this sample, this clone turned up a few times. V and J are TRBV5-1 and TRBJ2-5; 10 nucleotides match TRBD2. Losses at the gene ends were 5 bases for V and 5 bases for J; bases not matched to a gene: 6. The CDR3 extends over 14 amino acids. The germline CDR1 and CDR2 sequences are SGHRS and YFSETQ. CDR3 sequence (DNA): TGCGCCAGCAGGCCGGGACTAGCGATGGAGACCCAGTACTTC. Translating gives CASRPGLAMETQYF.

The J gene is TRBJ2-3, the V gene TRBV4-3; D is possibly TRBD2 (5 bases). The germline V and J ends were trimmed by 1 base and 0 bases, with 14 bases remaining between them. CDR3 size: 17 residues. CDR1 is LGHNA and CDR2 is YSLEER in the germline V gene. This CDR3 reads CASSQASSAASTDTQYF. The CDR3 DNA reads as TGCGCCAGCAGCCAAGCGTCATCAGCGGCTAGCACAGATACGCAGTATTTT.

This clone was detected only a few times. The chain combines TRBV28 with TRBJ2-5; TRBD1 matches 11 bases. Germline trimming cut 1 base from V and 4 bases from J; bases unmatched to any gene: 5. The CDR3 contains 16 residues. Germline V lookup: CDR1 MDHEN, CDR2 SYDVKM. The CDR3 DNA follows: TGTGCCAGCAGTTTATCCCCGGGACAGGGGGTAGAGACCCAGTACTTC. Translating gives CASSLSPGQGVETQYF.

This clone was picked up a small number of times. V is TRBV18 and J is TRBJ1-4; no definite D call. The V gene lost 3 bases and the J gene lost 8 bases, with 13 bases spanning the gap. Germline V gene data show CDR1 as KGHSH and CDR2 as LQKENI. The CDR3 has 14 amino acids. The CDR3 DNA follows: TGTGCCAGCTCACCGGACGGACTCAGCGAAAAACTGTTTTTT. Protein sequence: CASSPDGLSEKLFF. Drawing the rest from reference TRBV18 and TRBJ1-4, the complete variable domain is NAGVMQNPRHLVRRRGQEARLRCSPMKGHSHVYWYRQLPEEGLKFMVYLQKENIIDESGMPKERFSAEFPKEGPSILRIQQVVRGDSAAYFCASSPDGLSEKLFFGSGTQLSVL.

The chain recombines TRBV6-6 with TRBJ1-2; TRBD1 agrees at 11 bases. V dropped 6 bases and J dropped 5; count of bases not matched to a gene: 5. Germline values: CDR1 MNHNY, CDR2 SVGAGI (reference sequence). This CDR3 has 14 residues. The CDR3 DNA reads TGTGCCAGCAGGTTGGGACAGGGGGAGTATGGCTACACCTTC. This codes for CASRLGQGEYGYTF.

This clone was observed a few times. The chain links TRBV7-2 to TRBJ1-2; D is ambiguous. The CDR3 totals 15 residues. Germline assignment: CDR1 SGHTA and CDR2 FQGNSA. The germline V and J ends were trimmed by 1 base and 4 bases, with 13 bases remaining between them. The CDR3 region has the DNA TGTGCCAGCAGCTTAGGGCCGCCAATCTTCTATGGCTACACCTTC. Its translation is CASSLGPPIFYGYTF.

Many counts were recorded for this clone. This chain's CDR3 is CASSQGWAGINQPQHF. CDR3 DNA: TGCGCCAGCAGCCAAGGGTGGGCAGGGATCAATCAGCCCCAGCATTTT. V and J are TRBV4-3 and TRBJ1-5; a weak D match, TRBD1 (5 bases). The CDR3 extends over 16 amino acids. Germline V gene lookup returns CDR1 LGHNA and CDR2 YSLEER. V lost 1 base and J 3 bases, leaving 13 bases between the germline ends.

This clone was seen more than once but under ten times. The chain links TRBV19 to TRBJ2-1, with a possible D match to TRBD2 (5 bases). Trimming took off 6 bases at V and 9 bases at J, with 9 bases between the two ends. Germline V gene lookup returns CDR1 LNHDA and CDR2 SQIVND (reference sequence). The CDR3 covers 11 residues. In DNA form, the CDR3 reads TGTGCCAGTAGCAGCCGGGGTGAGCAGTTCTTC. It codes for CASSSRGEQFF.

The V and J genes are TRBV4-3 and TRBJ1-2; D is unclear. This CDR3 region has 16 residues. V gave up 0 bases and J gave up 4 bases, with 15 bases separating them. CDR1 is LGHNA, CDR2 YSLEER, per germline. The CDR3 nucleotides read TGCGCCAGCAGCCAAGATACGCGAGTTTACTTCTATGGCTACACCTTC. Protein sequence: CASSQDTRVYFYGYTF.

This chain uses TRBV9 with TRBJ2-7; 7 bases are shared with TRBD1. Germline V gene sequence: CDR1 SGDLS, CDR2 YYNGEE. The CDR3 consists of 14 residues. Trimming removed 3 bases from V and 6 bases from J; junction bases left unmatched: 9. The CDR3 DNA sequence: TGTGCCAGCAGCGGAAACAGGGGTGACAGCGAGCAGTACTTC. Its translation: CASSGNRGDSEQYF.

This clone was seen only a few times. The V and J genes are TRBV5-1 and TRBJ1-1; 9 nucleotides match TRBD1. The ends lost 3 bases at V and 4 bases at J; junction bases unmatched: 7. This CDR3 is 15 amino acids long. The germline CDR1 and CDR2 sequences are SGHRS and YFSETQ. The CDR3 DNA reads as TGCGCCAGCAGCTCAATCGACAGGGGGTCCACTGAAGCTTTCTTT. Encoded protein: CASSSIDRGSTEAFF.